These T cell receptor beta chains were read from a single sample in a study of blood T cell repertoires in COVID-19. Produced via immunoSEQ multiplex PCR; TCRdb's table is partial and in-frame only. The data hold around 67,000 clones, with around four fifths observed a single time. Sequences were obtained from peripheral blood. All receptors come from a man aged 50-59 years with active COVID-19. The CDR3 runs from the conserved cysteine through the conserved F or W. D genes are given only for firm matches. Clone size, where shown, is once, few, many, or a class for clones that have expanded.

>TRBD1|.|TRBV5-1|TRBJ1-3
CASSLTGTGRSSGNTIYF
TGCGCCAGCAGCTTGACAGGGACAGGGAGATCCTCTGGAAACACCATATATTTT
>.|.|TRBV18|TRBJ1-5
CASSPNTAPGQPQHF
TGTGCCAGCTCACCAAATACAGCTCCCGGTCAGCCCCAGCATTTT
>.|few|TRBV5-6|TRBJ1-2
CASSPGLRKGYTF
TGTGCCAGCAGCCCGGGGTTGCGCAAGGGCTACACCTTC
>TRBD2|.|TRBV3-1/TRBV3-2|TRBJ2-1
CASSQDSGLAGNNEQFF
TGTGCCAGCAGCCAAGATTCGGGACTAGCGGGTAACAATGAGCAGTTCTTC
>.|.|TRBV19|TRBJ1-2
CASSMRTIGEDYGYTF
TGTGCCAGTAGTATGCGTACTATCGGGGAAGACTATGGCTACACCTTC
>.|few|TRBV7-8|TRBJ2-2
CASSPRPNGELFF
TGTGCCAGCAGCCCACGCCCTAACGGGGAGCTGTTTTTT
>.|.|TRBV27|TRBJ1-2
CASSNGGYGYTF
TGTGCCAGCAGTAACGGAGGATATGGCTACACCTTC
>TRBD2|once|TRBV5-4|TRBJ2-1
CASSLRGRGNNEQFF
TGTGCCAGCAGCTTACGAGGGAGGGGTAACAATGAGCAGTTCTTC
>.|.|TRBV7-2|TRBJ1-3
CASSLGVRGSSGNTIYF
TGTGCCAGCAGCTTAGGGGTTAGGGGGAGCTCTGGAAACACCATATATTTT
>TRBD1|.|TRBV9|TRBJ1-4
CASSAQGAHGEKLFF
TGTGCCAGCAGCGCACAGGGGGCGCATGGTGAAAAACTGTTTTTT
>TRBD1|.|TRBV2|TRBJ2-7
CASSDFGTGSLEQYF
TGTGCCAGCAGTGACTTTGGGACAGGGAGCCTCGAGCAGTACTTC
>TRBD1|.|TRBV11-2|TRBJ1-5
CASSEYRGGPQHF
TGTGCCAGCAGCGAATACAGGGGTGGGCCCCAGCATTTT
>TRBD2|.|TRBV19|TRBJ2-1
CASSLAGVHNEQFF
TGTGCCAGTAGTTTGGCGGGGGTACACAATGAGCAGTTCTTC
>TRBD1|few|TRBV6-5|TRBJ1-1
CASNIRGRKYTEAFF
TGTGCCAGCAACATCAGGGGGCGAAAGTACACTGAAGCTTTCTTT
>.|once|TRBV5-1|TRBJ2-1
CASSFSRRDEQFF
TGCGCCAGCAGCTTCTCTAGGCGCGATGAGCAGTTCTTC
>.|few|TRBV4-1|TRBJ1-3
CASSQVFRASSGNTIYF
TGCGCCAGCAGCCAAGTTTTCAGGGCTTCCTCTGGAAACACCATATATTTT
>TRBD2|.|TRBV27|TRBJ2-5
CARTTAGLKETQYF
TGTGCCAGAACCACAGCGGGGTTGAAAGAGACCCAGTACTTC
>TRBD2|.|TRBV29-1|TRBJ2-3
CSAGLAGGSTDTQYF
TGCAGCGCAGGACTAGCGGGGGGGAGCACAGATACGCAGTATTTT
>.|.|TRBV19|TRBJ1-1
CASSTSGPGGLMNTEAFF
TGTGCCAGTAGTACCTCGGGACCGGGGGGGTTAATGAACACTGAAGCTTTCTTT
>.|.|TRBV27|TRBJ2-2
CASSPTRTDTGELFF
TGTGCCAGCAGTCCGACTAGAACGGACACCGGGGAGCTGTTTTTT